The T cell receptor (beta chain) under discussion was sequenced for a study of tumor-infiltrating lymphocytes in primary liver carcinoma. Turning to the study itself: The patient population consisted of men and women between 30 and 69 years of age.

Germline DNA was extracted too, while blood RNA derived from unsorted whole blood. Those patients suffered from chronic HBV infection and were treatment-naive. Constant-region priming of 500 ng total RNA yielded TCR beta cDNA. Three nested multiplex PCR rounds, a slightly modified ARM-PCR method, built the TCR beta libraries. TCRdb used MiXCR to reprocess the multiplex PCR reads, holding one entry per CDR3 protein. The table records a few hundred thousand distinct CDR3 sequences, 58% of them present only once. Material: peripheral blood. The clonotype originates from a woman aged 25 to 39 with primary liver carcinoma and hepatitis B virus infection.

The CDR3 DNA is TGTGCCAGCAGTTACTCGGGGGGGGCGTTATACGAGCAGTACTTC. Encoded protein: CASSYSGGALYEQYF. The chain uses TRBV6-2 or TRBV6-3 and TRBJ2-7, with a possible D match to TRBD2 (7 bases). The CDR3 has 15 residues. The germline CDR1 and CDR2 sequences are MNHEY and SVGEGT. Between the trimmed V and J ends, which lost 0 bases and 4 bases, there was a span of 13 bases.